The rows below give T cell receptor beta chains drawn from one sample of a study of cytomegalovirus exposure and HLA in healthy donors. The data were produced by immunoSEQ multiplex PCR, yet TCRdb's version contains in-frame clones alone and is incomplete. The sample contains some 200,000 clones, approximately 80% of which appear only once. The sequenced material came from PBMCs. The receptor source for this set is a woman in her fifties or sixties in good health and CMV-seropositive. CDR3s include the opening cysteine and the closing phenylalanine or tryptophan. The order of the fields is clone size, V gene, J gene, CDR3 protein. Size is omitted from some rows. Given values are once, few, many or a class for expanded clones.

clone size: .
V gene: TRBV10-2
J gene: TRBJ1-2
CDR3 protein: CASSDPGDYGYTF

clone size: .
V gene: TRBV30
J gene: TRBJ1-4
CDR3 protein: CAWAPREGVGKLFF

clone size: .
V gene: TRBV18
J gene: TRBJ1-3
CDR3 protein: CASSPGQTSGNTIYF

clone size: .
V gene: TRBV7-9
J gene: TRBJ2-5
CDR3 protein: CSSSRSSETQYF

clone size: .
V gene: TRBV7-8
J gene: TRBJ2-1
CDR3 protein: CASSIRPGLAGERRYNEQFF

clone size: .
V gene: TRBV5-1
J gene: TRBJ2-1
CDR3 protein: CASSRGVQNEQFF

clone size: .
V gene: TRBV19
J gene: TRBJ2-1
CDR3 protein: CASSPGGAYEQFF

clone size: .
V gene: TRBV2
J gene: TRBJ2-3
CDR3 protein: CASSPGTGMDTQYF

clone size: .
V gene: TRBV11-2
J gene: TRBJ1-1
CDR3 protein: CASSLDPGTEAFF

clone size: .
V gene: TRBV15
J gene: TRBJ1-2
CDR3 protein: CATSRDDRGSYGYTF

clone size: once
V gene: TRBV5-8
J gene: TRBJ2-7
CDR3 protein: CASSPRVAEQYF

clone size: .
V gene: TRBV10-1
J gene: TRBJ2-6
CDR3 protein: CASLTGGAVWRSGANVLTF

clone size: .
V gene: TRBV28
J gene: TRBJ2-7
CDR3 protein: CASSFWSTAYEQYF

clone size: .
V gene: TRBV7-2
J gene: TRBJ2-5
CDR3 protein: CASSPGSGGAAETQYF

clone size: .
V gene: TRBV16
J gene: TRBJ2-5
CDR3 protein: CASSPDPGLEGETQYF

clone size: .
V gene: TRBV7-9
J gene: TRBJ2-6
CDR3 protein: CASSSGPISGANVLTF

clone size: .
V gene: TRBV2
J gene: TRBJ2-5
CDR3 protein: CASSQTGYQETQYF

clone size: once
V gene: TRBV6-4
J gene: TRBJ2-1
CDR3 protein: CASNLEGGGSYNEQFF

clone size: few
V gene: TRBV5-4
J gene: TRBJ2-1
CDR3 protein: CASSGTGGFNEQFF

clone size: .
V gene: TRBV18
J gene: TRBJ2-5
CDR3 protein: CASSPMGRETQYF

clone size: .
V gene: TRBV6-1
J gene: TRBJ1-5
CDR3 protein: CASSEPGASNQPQHF

clone size: once
V gene: TRBV2
J gene: TRBJ1-6
CDR3 protein: CASSDERDSPLHF

clone size: .
V gene: TRBV27
J gene: TRBJ2-1
CDR3 protein: CASNIGQGLYNEQFF

clone size: .
V gene: TRBV27
J gene: TRBJ2-5
CDR3 protein: CASRPAGGQETQYF

clone size: .
V gene: TRBV30
J gene: TRBJ1-2
CDR3 protein: CAWTAEGLGSYGYTF

clone size: few
V gene: TRBV6-5
J gene: TRBJ2-1
CDR3 protein: CAVIKVGGANEQFF

clone size: .
V gene: TRBV28
J gene: TRBJ1-3
CDR3 protein: CASTGGGQGALAGNTIYF

clone size: few
V gene: TRBV9
J gene: TRBJ1-1
CDR3 protein: CASSALAGMNTEAFF

clone size: .
V gene: TRBV11-2
J gene: TRBJ1-2
CDR3 protein: CASSGTGLYGYTF

clone size: .
V gene: TRBV5-1
J gene: TRBJ2-3
CDR3 protein: CASSLAATSGVDTQYF

clone size: once
V gene: TRBV6-6
J gene: TRBJ1-6
CDR3 protein: CASSYGGGNSPLHF

clone size: .
V gene: TRBV7-2
J gene: TRBJ1-2
CDR3 protein: CASSQGLPYGYTF

clone size: .
V gene: TRBV4-1
J gene: TRBJ1-6
CDR3 protein: CASSQPRTGEYNSPLHF

clone size: .
V gene: TRBV11-2
J gene: TRBJ2-7
CDR3 protein: CASSFQGGGPYEQYF

clone size: .
V gene: TRBV19
J gene: TRBJ2-3
CDR3 protein: CASSIGTPGTSALDTQYF

clone size: .
V gene: TRBV5-1
J gene: TRBJ2-7
CDR3 protein: CASSFRGDEQYF

clone size: .
V gene: TRBV29-1
J gene: TRBJ1-2
CDR3 protein: CSVEAGLENYGYTF

clone size: .
V gene: TRBV10-3
J gene: TRBJ2-7
CDR3 protein: CASSVNYEQYF

clone size: .
V gene: TRBV7-6
J gene: TRBJ1-5
CDR3 protein: CASSLRGGNQPQHF

clone size: .
V gene: TRBV6-6
J gene: TRBJ2-5
CDR3 protein: CASRQQGGTAGEQYF